A selection of T cell receptor beta chains follows, all from one sample in a study of regulatory T cells in long-lasting Graves disease. Using its own MiXCR run on the multiplex PCR reads, TCRdb lists one record per CDR3 protein. The data show 500,000 to 800,000 distinct CDR3 sequences, with approximately 31% seen just once and about 40% held by the top ten. This material consisted of peripheral blood mononuclear cells (PBMCs), taken when the disease was refractory, from a patient treated with antithyroid drugs. The receptor source for this set is a female donor with Graves disease. CDR3s include the opening cysteine and the closing phenylalanine or tryptophan. The D gene is left open where the match is weak. Clone size, where shown, is once, few, many, or a class for clones that have expanded.

>.|TRBV11-2|TRBJ2-7|TRBD2
CASSPTGTSGRYEQYF
TGTGCCAGCAGCCCTACCGGGACTAGCGGGAGGTACGAGCAGTACTTC
>.|TRBV27|TRBJ1-1|.
CAISSLPGLSEAFF
TGTGCCATCAGCAGTTTACCGGGCCTTAGTGAAGCTTTCTTT
>few|TRBV7-9|TRBJ1-4|.
CASSLVGSEKLFF
TGTGCCAGCAGCTTGGTCGGGAGCGAAAAACTGTTTTTT
>few|TRBV6-5|TRBJ1-1|.
CASSYSGEAFF
TGTGCCAGCAGTTACTCGGGTGAAGCTTTCTTT
>many|TRBV2|TRBJ2-2|TRBD1
CASTGTVYTGELFF
TGTGCCAGCACCGGGACAGTGTACACCGGGGAGCTGTTTTTT
>.|TRBV28|TRBJ1-5|.
CASSSAENSNQPQHF
TGTGCCAGCAGTTCCGCGGAGAATAGCAATCAGCCCCAGCATTTT
>.|TRBV19|TRBJ2-5|.
CASSIQSGETQYF
TGTGCCAGTAGTATCCAATCAGGAGAGACCCAGTACTTC
>few|TRBV5-1|TRBJ1-2|.
CASSFLTGENGYTF
TGCGCCAGCAGCTTCCTGACAGGTGAAAATGGCTACACCTTC
>.|TRBV6-1|TRBJ1-6|.
CASSWQGHNSPLHF
TGTGCCAGCAGCTGGCAGGGTCATAATTCACCCCTCCACTTT
>few|TRBV5-6|TRBJ1-5|TRBD1
CASSYTGTANQPQHF
TGTGCCAGCAGCTACACTGGGACAGCAAATCAGCCCCAGCATTTT
>.|TRBV20-1|TRBJ1-1|.
CSARDSGLMNTEAFF
TGCAGTGCTAGAGATTCAGGGTTGATGAACACTGAAGCTTTCTTT
>few|TRBV7-2|TRBJ1-5|TRBD1
CASSLASTGGHQPQHF
TGTGCCAGCAGCTTAGCCTCTACAGGGGGTCATCAGCCCCAGCATTTT
>.|TRBV4-1|TRBJ2-5|.
CASSHLGDRETQYF
TGCGCCAGCAGCCACCTTGGGGATCGGGAGACCCAGTACTTC
>few|TRBV12-3/TRBV12-4|TRBJ1-2|.
CASSFGQVNYGYTF
TGTGCCAGCAGTTTCGGGCAGGTTAACTATGGCTACACCTTC
>.|TRBV18|TRBJ2-4|TRBD2
CASSPHAGGNIQYF
TGTGCCAGCTCACCGCATGCGGGAGGAAACATTCAGTACTTC
>.|TRBV10-1|TRBJ2-1|TRBD2
CASSDPLAGGPNEQFF
TGCGCCAGCAGTGACCCACTAGCGGGAGGGCCTAATGAGCAGTTCTTC
>few|TRBV27|TRBJ1-5|.
CASRDGVQGNQPQHF
TGTGCCAGCAGGGATGGGGTTCAGGGCAATCAGCCCCAGCATTTT
>many|TRBV12-3/TRBV12-4|TRBJ2-5|TRBD2
CASSPRLAGAETQYF
TGTGCCAGCAGCCCACGACTAGCGGGAGCCGAGACCCAGTACTTC
>.|TRBV29-1|TRBJ2-7|.
CSVEGASESSYEQYF
TGCAGCGTTGAGGGGGCTAGCGAGAGCTCCTACGAGCAGTACTTC
>few|TRBV3-1|TRBJ1-2|TRBD1
CASSQEGQGIYGYTF
TGTGCCAGCAGCCAAGAGGGACAGGGGATCTATGGCTACACCTTC
>few|TRBV30|TRBJ2-5|.
CAWRGLGGYETQYF
TGTGCCTGGAGAGGTCTCGGAGGATACGAGACCCAGTACTTC
>few|TRBV9|TRBJ2-5|.
CASSVAGTIHQETQYF
TGTGCCAGCAGCGTAGCGGGAACCATTCATCAAGAGACCCAGTACTTC
>few|TRBV20-1|TRBJ2-5|.
CSAHPAAQETQYF
TGCAGTGCCCACCCGGCGGCCCAAGAGACCCAGTACTTC
>.|TRBV18|TRBJ1-2|.
CASSPQGEESGYTF
TGTGCCAGCTCACCACAGGGCGAGGAAAGTGGCTACACCTTC
>once|TRBV10-3|TRBJ1-6|.
CAISESQGRVNSPLHF
TGTGCCATCAGTGAATCACAGGGTCGGGTCAATTCACCCCTCCACTTT
>many|TRBV6-1|TRBJ1-5|.
CASSELDTGQPQHF
TGTGCCAGCAGTGAACTGGACACAGGACAGCCCCAGCATTTT
>.|TRBV20-1|TRBJ2-7|.
CSARNSGSPYEQYF
TGCAGTGCTAGAAACTCGGGGTCCCCCTACGAGCAGTACTTC
>many|TRBV2|TRBJ1-4|TRBD1
CASTFRDRANEKLFF
TGTGCCAGCACCTTCCGGGACAGGGCGAATGAAAAACTGTTTTTT
>.|TRBV28|TRBJ1-2|TRBD1
CASRPPGTGGRGYTF
TGTGCCAGCAGACCCCCCGGGACAGGGGGACGTGGCTACACCTTC
>.|TRBV6-1|TRBJ2-7|TRBD1
CASSDPPGQFIEQYF
TGTGCCAGCAGTGATCCCCCGGGACAGTTTATCGAGCAGTACTTC
>.|TRBV20-1|TRBJ2-3|.
CSARSAGPDTQYF
TGCAGTGCTAGGTCCGCAGGGCCAGATACGCAGTATTTT
>.|TRBV12-3/TRBV12-4|TRBJ1-1|.
CASSPRRGLETEAFF
TGTGCCAGCAGTCCAAGACGGGGATTGGAGACTGAAGCTTTCTTT
>.|TRBV7-2|TRBJ2-5|TRBD1
CASSSIRDRQEQYF
TGTGCCAGCAGCTCTATCCGGGACAGACAAGAGCAGTACTTC
>few|TRBV10-3|TRBJ1-1|.
CAISFGGDTEAFF
TGTGCCATCAGCTTCGGGGGGGACACTGAAGCTTTCTTT
>few|TRBV12-3/TRBV12-4|TRBJ1-3|.
CASRGPLSGNTIYF
TGTGCCAGCAGGGGGCCTCTCTCTGGAAACACCATATATTTT